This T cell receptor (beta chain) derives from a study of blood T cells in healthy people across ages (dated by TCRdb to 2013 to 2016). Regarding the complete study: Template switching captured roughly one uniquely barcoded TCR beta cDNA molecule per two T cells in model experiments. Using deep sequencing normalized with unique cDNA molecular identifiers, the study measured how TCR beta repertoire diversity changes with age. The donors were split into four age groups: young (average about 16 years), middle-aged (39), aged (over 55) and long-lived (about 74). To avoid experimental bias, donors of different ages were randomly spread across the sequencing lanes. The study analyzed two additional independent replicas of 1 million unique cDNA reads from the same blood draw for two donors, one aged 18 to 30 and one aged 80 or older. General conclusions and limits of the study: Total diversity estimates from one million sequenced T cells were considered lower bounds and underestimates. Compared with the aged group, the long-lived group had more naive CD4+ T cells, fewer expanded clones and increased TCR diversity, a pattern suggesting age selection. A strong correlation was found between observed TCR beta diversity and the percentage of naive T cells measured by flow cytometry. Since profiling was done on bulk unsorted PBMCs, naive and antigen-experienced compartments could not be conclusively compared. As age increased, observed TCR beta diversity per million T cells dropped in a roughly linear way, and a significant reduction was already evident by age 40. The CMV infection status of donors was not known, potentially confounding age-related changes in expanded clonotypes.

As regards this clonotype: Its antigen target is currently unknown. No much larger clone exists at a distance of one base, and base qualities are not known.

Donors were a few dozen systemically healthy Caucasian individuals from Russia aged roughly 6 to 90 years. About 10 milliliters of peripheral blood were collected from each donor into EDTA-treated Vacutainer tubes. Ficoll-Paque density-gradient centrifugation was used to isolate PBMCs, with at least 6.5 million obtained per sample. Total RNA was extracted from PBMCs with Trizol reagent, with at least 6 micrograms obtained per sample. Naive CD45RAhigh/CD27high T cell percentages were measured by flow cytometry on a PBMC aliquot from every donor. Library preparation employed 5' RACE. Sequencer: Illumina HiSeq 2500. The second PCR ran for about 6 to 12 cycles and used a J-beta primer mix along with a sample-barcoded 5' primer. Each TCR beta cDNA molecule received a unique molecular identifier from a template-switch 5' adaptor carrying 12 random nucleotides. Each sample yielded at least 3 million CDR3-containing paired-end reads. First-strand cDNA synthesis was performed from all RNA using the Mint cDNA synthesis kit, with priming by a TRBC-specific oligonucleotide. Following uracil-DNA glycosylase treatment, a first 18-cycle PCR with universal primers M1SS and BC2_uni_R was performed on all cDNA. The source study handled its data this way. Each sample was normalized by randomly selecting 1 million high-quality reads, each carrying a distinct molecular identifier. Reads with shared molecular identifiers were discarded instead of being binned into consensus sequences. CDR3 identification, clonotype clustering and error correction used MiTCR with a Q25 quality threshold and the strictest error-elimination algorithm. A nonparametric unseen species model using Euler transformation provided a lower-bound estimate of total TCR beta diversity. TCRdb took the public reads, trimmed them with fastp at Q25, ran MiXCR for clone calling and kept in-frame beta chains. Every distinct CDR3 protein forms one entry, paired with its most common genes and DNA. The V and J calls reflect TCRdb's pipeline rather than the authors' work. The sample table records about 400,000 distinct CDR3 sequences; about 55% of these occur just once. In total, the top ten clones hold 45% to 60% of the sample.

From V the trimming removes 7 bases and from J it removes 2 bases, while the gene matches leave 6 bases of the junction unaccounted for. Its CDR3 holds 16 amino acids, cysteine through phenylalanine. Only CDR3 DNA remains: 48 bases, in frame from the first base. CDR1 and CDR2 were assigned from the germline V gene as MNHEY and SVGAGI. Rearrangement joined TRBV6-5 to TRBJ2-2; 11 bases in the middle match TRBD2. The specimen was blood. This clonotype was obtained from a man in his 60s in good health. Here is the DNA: TGTGCCAGCACCGCGGGACTAGCGGTCAACACCGGGGAGCTGTTTTTT. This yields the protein CASTAGLAVNTGELFF.